Sequencing of this T cell receptor beta chain was carried out in a study of T-cell memory formation after mild COVID-19. Broader study findings: Contracting CD4+ clones were located mainly in CM and EM, and CD8+ clones in EMRA.

CDR1 and CDR2 from the germline V gene are SGHTA and FQGNSA. Trimming at V came to 5 bases and at J to 5 bases, leaving 4 bases not matched to a gene. This CDR3 spans 14 amino acids. This clonotype came up a few times. Its target is not known. TCRdb re-derived calls from the 5' RACE reads in MiXCR, one entry per CDR3 protein. This table has about 290,000 distinct CDR3 sequences, roughly 15% appearing once. Sequences were obtained from PBMCs or a T cell subset sorted from them (not recorded which). This receptor was obtained from a man between 18 and 29 years old who had mild COVID-19 (a few samples of this study predate the infection). Cell type and time point are not known. The chain recombines TRBV7-2 with TRBJ1-4, with 8 bases lining up with TRBD1. The CDR3 DNA is TGTGCCAGCAGCCTGGACAGGGCAAATGAAAAACTGTTTTTT. This gives the protein CASSLDRANEKLFF.